A selection of T cell receptor beta chains follows, all from one sample in a study of cytomegalovirus exposure and HLA in healthy donors. Assay: immunoSEQ multiplex PCR; the TCRdb copy retains only in-frame clones and omits some. The data contain approximately 210,000 clones, about 80% of them singletons. Specimen: PBMCs. The receptor source for this set is a woman in her 50s in good health and CMV-seropositive. The CDR3 runs from the conserved cysteine through the conserved F or W. The D gene is left open where the match is weak. A clone size is listed for some rows: how often the clone was seen (once, few, many), or a class if it is expanded.

-	TRBV6-5	once	TRBJ1-5	CASSYSAGSGQPQHF
TRBD1	TRBV7-2	-	TRBJ2-5	CASNSNRGRGETQYF
-	TRBV30	once	TRBJ1-2	CAWSHRYGYTF
-	TRBV15	-	TRBJ1-1	CATSRAGWTEAFF
TRBD1	TRBV5-6	-	TRBJ1-1	CASSRAGGLNTEAFF
TRBD1	TRBV30	few	TRBJ1-1	CAWGQGTMNTEAFF
TRBD1	TRBV7-4	-	TRBJ1-5	CASSSTGNQPQHF
-	TRBV5-1	-	TRBJ1-1	CASSLGGPNTEAFF
-	TRBV6-5	-	TRBJ2-7	CASSRDTDSYEQYF
TRBD2	TRBV5-4	many	TRBJ2-3	CASRGGGRGGGTQYF
TRBD1	TRBV5-1	once	TRBJ2-7	CASSSGQVEEQYF
TRBD1	TRBV2	-	TRBJ1-4	CASSRRDREKLFF
-	TRBV4-1	-	TRBJ1-1	CASSYRPQTNTEAFF
-	TRBV10-3	few	TRBJ2-5	CAISAHSAGLMGQETQYF
-	TRBV30	-	TRBJ2-5	CAWSVPSPGWRETQYF
TRBD1	TRBV7-3	few	TRBJ1-2	CASSPTGQGTGYTF